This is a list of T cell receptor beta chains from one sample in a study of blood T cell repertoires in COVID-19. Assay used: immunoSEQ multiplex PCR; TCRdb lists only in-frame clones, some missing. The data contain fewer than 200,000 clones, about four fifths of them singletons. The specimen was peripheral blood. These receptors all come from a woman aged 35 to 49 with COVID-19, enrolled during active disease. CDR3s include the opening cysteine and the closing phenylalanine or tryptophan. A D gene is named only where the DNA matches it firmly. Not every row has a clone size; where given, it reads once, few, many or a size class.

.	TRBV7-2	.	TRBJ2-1	CASSPGLHRYEQFF	TGTGCCAGCAGCCCAGGACTACATAGGTATGAGCAGTTCTTC
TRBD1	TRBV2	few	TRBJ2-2	CASSEDRGTGELFF	TGTGCCAGCAGTGAGGACAGGGGAACCGGGGAGCTGTTTTTT
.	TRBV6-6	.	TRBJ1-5	CASSSQGHSNQPQHF	TGTGCCAGCAGTTCTCAGGGCCATAGCAATCAGCCCCAGCATTTT
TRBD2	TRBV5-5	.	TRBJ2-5	CASSALLAGPRRETQYF	TGTGCCAGCAGCGCATTACTAGCGGGGCCTAGACGAGAGACCCAGTACTTC
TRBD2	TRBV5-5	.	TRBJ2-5	CASSLSGGQETQYF	TGTGCCAGCAGCCTTAGCGGGGGTCAAGAGACCCAGTACTTC
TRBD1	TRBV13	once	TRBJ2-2	CASSKDRGIGGELFF	TGTGCCAGCAGCAAGGACAGGGGGATTGGCGGGGAGCTGTTTTTT
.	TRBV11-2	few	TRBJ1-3	CASSLTDYGNTIYF	TGTGCCAGCAGCTTAACGGACTATGGAAACACCATATATTTT
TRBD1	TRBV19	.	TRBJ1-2	CASSILTGGLKNRNYGYTF	TGTGCCAGTAGTATACTAACAGGGGGCCTGAAGAATAGAAACTATGGCTACACCTTC
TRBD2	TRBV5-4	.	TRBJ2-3	CASSFAGGPGDTQYF	TGTGCCAGCAGCTTTGCGGGGGGGCCAGGAGATACGCAGTATTTT
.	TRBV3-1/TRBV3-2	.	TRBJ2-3	CASSQGYSRTDTQYF	TGTGCCAGCAGCCAAGGGTATAGCCGCACAGATACGCAGTATTTT
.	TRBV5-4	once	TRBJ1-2	CASSLRHANYGYTF	TGTGCCAGCAGCTTGCGACACGCTAACTATGGCTACACCTTC
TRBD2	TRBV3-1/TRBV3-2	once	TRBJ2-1	CASSHKSGTYSQQFF	TGTGCCAGCAGCCATAAGAGCGGGACTTATTCACAGCAGTTCTTC
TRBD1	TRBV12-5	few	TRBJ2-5	CASGRGQFQETQYF	TGTGCTAGTGGCCGGGGACAGTTCCAAGAGACCCAGTACTTC
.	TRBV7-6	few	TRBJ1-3	CASSPRGGSSSGNTIYF	TGTGCCAGCAGCCCCCGGGGGGGAAGCAGCTCTGGAAACACCATATATTTT
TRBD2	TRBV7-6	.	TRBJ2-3	CASSLAGGPTDTQYF	TGTGCCAGCAGTCTAGCGGGGGGGCCCACAGATACGCAGTATTTT
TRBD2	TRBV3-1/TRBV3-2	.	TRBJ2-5	CASSRGGVALKETQYF	TGTGCCAGCAGCCGGGGGGGAGTAGCGTTAAAAGAGACCCAGTACTTC
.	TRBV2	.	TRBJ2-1	CASFERETSYNEQFF	TGTGCCAGCTTTGAAAGGGAGACCTCCTACAATGAGCAGTTCTTC
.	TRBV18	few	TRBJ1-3	CASSAGQSGNTIYF	TGTGCCAGCTCAGCGGGGCAATCTGGAAACACCATATATTTT
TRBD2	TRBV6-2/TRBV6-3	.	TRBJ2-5	CASSYGEGTETQYF	TGTGCCAGCAGTTACGGGGAGGGGACGGAGACCCAGTACTTC
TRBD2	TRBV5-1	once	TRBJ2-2	CASSIRGLAENTGELFF	TGCGCCAGCAGCATTCGCGGACTAGCGGAAAACACCGGGGAGCTGTTTTTT
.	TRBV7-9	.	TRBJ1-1	CASSAEQGRSTEAFF	TGTGCCAGCAGCGCTGAACAGGGAAGGAGTACTGAAGCTTTCTTT
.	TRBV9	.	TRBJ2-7	CASSSAGAYEQYF	TGTGCCAGCAGCAGCGCCGGGGCCTACGAGCAGTACTTC
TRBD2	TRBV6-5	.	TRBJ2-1	CASSYSGLREQFF	TGTGCCAGCAGTTACTCGGGACTAAGGGAGCAGTTCTTC
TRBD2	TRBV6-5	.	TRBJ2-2	CASGREGGRPGELFF	TGTGCCAGCGGGCGAGAGGGAGGGCGGCCCGGGGAGCTGTTTTTT
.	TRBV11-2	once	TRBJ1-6	CASSLGGVIRHSPLHF	TGTGCCAGCAGCTTAGGAGGAGTAATAAGGCATTCACCCCTCCACTTT
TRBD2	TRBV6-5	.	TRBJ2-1	CASSTQLARQFF	TGTGCCAGCAGTACCCAACTAGCGCGGCAGTTCTTC
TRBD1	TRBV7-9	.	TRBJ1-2	CASSSPPTGANYGYTF	TGTGCCAGCAGCTCCCCTCCGACAGGGGCTAACTATGGCTACACCTTC
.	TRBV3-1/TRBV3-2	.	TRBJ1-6	CASSWTALNSPLHF	TGTGCCAGCAGTTGGACAGCCTTGAATTCACCCCTCCACTTT
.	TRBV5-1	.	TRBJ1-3	CASSPGGSGNTIYF	TGCGCCAGCAGCCCAGGTGGGTCAGGAAACACCATATATTTT
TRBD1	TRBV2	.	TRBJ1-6	CASRPGAGTGNNSPLHF	TGTGCCAGCAGACCCGGAGCCGGGACAGGAAATAATTCACCCCTCCACTTT
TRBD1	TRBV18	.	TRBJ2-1	CASSPGTGEYNEQFF	TGTGCCAGCTCACCGGGGACAGGGGAATACAATGAGCAGTTCTTC
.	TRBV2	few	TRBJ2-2	CASSGGDTGELFF	TGTGCCAGCAGTGGCGGCGACACCGGGGAGCTGTTTTTT
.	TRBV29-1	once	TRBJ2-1	CSGGSYNEQFF	TGCAGCGGCGGTTCCTACAATGAGCAGTTCTTC
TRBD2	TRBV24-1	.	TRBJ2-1	CATSDLVPGGPLFRQFF	TGTGCCACCAGTGATTTGGTCCCGGGAGGGCCTTTATTTCGTCAGTTCTTC
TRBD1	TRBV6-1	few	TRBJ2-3	CASSEALGDRGGLYTQYF	TGTGCCAGCAGTGAAGCGCTTGGGGACAGGGGGGGCCTATATACGCAGTATTTT
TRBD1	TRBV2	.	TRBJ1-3	CARRTGAGNTIYF	TGTGCCCGCCGGACAGGGGCTGGAAACACCATATATTTT
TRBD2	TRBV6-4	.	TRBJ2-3	CASSDFGGGPTDTQYF	TGTGCCAGCAGTGATTTTGGCGGGGGGCCCACAGATACGCAGTATTTT
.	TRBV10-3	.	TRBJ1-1	CAISEAGANTEAFF	TGTGCCATCAGTGAGGCAGGGGCGAACACTGAAGCTTTCTTT
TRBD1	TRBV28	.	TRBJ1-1	CASRRSQGVNTEAFF	TGTGCCAGCAGACGATCACAGGGGGTGAACACTGAAGCTTTCTTT
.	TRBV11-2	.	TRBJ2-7	CASSLKLQGYEQYF	TGTGCCAGCAGCTTAAAGCTACAGGGCTACGAGCAGTACTTC
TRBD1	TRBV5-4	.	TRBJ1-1	CASSRTGTGNIEAFF	TGTGCCAGCAGCCGGACCGGGACAGGGAATATTGAAGCTTTCTTT
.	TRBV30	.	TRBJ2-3	CAWSERSTDTQYF	TGTGCCTGGAGTGAGAGGAGCACAGATACGCAGTATTTT
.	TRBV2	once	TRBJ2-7	CASSEGPGYEQYF	TGTGCCAGCAGTGAAGGGCCAGGCTACGAGCAGTACTTC
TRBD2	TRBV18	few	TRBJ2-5	CASSPSGRHQETQYF	TGTGCCAGCTCACCAAGCGGGAGACATCAGGAGACCCAGTACTTC
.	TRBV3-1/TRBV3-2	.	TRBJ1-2	CASSHVGGVYGYTF	TGTGCCAGCAGCCACGTGGGGGGGGTCTATGGCTACACCTTC
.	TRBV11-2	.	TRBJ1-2	CASSLNGEYGYTF	TGTGCCAGCAGCTTAAACGGGGAGTATGGCTACACCTTC
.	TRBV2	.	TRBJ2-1	CASSTDGLSYNEQFF	TGTGCCAGCAGTACTGACGGACTCTCCTACAATGAGCAGTTCTTC
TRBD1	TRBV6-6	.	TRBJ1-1	CASSQLAGTGDTEAFF	TGTGCCAGCAGTCAGCTTGCCGGGACAGGGGACACTGAAGCTTTCTTT